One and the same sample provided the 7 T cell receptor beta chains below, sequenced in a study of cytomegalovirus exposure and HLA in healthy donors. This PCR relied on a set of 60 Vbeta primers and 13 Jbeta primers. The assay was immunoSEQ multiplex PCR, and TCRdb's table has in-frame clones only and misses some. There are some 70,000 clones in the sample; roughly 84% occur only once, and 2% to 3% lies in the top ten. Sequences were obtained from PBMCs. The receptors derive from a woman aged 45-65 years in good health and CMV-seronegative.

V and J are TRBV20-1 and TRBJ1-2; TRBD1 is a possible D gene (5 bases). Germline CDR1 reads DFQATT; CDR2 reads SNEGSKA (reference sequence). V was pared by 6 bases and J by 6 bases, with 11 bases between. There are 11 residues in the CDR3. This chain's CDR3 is CSASGGNGYTF. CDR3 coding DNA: TGCAGTGCAAGCGGGGGAAATGGCTACACCTTC.

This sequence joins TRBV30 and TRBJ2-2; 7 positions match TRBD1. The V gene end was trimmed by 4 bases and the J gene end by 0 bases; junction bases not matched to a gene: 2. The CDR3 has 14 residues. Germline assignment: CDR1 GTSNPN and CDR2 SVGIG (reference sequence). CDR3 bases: TGTGCCTGGACGGGACAGTCGAACACCGGGGAGCTGTTTTTT. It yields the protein CAWTGQSNTGELFF. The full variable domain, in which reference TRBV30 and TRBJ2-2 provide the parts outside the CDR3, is SQTIHQWPATLVQPVGSPLSLECTVEGTSNPNLYWYRQAAGRGLQLLFYSVGIGQISSEVPQNLSASRPQDRQFILSSKKLLLSDSGFYLCAWTGQSNTGELFFGEGSRLTVL.

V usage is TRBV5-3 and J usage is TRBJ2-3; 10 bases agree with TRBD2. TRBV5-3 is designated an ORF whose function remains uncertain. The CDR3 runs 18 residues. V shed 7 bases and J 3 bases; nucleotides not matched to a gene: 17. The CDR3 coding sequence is TGTGCCAGAGCCCACGAAAGGCTAGCGGGAGACCGGACAGATACGCAGTATTTT. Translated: CARAHERLAGDRTDTQYF.

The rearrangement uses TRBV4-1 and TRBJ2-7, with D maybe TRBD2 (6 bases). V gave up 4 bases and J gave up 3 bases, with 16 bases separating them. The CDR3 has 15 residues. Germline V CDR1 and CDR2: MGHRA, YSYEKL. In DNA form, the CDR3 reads TGCGCCAGCAGCCTGGGGCTAGCGAATAACTACGAGCAGTACTTC. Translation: CASSLGLANNYEQYF.

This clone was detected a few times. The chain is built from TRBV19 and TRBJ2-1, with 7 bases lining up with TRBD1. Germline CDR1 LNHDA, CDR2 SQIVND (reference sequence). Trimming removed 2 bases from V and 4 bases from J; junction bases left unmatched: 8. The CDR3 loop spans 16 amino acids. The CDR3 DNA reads TGTGCCAGTAGTATACTACAGGGGCCCATATACAATGAGCAGTTCTTC. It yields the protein CASSILQGPIYNEQFF.

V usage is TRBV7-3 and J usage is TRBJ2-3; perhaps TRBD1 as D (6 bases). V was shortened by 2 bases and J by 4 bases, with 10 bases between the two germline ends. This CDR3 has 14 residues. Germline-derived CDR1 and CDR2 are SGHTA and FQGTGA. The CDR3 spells CASSLSYRADTQYF. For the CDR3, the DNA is TGTGCCAGCAGCTTATCCTACAGGGCAGATACGCAGTATTTT.

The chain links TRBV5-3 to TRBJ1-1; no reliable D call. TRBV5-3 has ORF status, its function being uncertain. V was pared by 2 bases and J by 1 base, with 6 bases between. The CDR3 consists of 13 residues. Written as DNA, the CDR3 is TGTGCCAGAAGCTTCAGTCCGAACACTGAAGCTTTCTTT. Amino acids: CARSFSPNTEAFF.